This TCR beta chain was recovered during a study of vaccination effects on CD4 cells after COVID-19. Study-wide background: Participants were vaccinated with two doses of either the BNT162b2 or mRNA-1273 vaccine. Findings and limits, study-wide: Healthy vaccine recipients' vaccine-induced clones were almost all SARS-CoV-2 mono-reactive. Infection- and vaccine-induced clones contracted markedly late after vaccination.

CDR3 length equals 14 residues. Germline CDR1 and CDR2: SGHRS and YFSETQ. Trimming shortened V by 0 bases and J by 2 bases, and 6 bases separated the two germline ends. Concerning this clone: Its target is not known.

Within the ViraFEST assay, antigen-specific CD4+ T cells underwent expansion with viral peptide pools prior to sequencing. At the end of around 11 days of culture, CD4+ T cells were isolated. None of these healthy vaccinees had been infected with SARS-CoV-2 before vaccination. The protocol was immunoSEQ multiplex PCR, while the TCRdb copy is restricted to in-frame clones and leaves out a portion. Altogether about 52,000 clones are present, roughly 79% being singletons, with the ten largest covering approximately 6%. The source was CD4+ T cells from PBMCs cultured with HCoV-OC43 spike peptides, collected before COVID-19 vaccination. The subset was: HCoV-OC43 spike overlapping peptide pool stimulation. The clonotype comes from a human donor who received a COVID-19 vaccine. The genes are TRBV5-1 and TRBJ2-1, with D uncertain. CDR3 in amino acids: CASSLEGPYNEQFF. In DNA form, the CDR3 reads TGCGCCAGCAGCTTGGAAGGGCCCTACAATGAGCAGTTCTTC.